The 13 T cell receptor beta chains below come from one sample, sequenced in a study of OX40 agonist ivuxolimab in advanced cancers. Using immunoSEQ multiplex PCR, the repertoire was profiled, and TCRdb retains in-frame clones only, with some absent. The sample consists of about 89,000 clones, more than 75% of them appearing once. Sample: CD4+ or CD8+ T cells sorted from blood, taken in a trial of the OX40 agonist ivuxolimab. These receptors were collected from an adult with an advanced solid tumor such as melanoma, head and neck, liver or kidney cancer.

This chain uses TRBV6-4 with TRBJ1-2; the match to TRBD1 covers 11 bases. The germline gives CDR1 MRHNA, CDR2 SNTAGT. The CDR3 consists of 15 residues. Trimming took 10 bases from V and 1 from J; bases not matched to a gene: 8. The CDR3 sequence: CANRTGGVFNYGYTF. As DNA, the CDR3 is TGTGCCAACCGGACAGGGGGCGTTTTTAACTATGGCTACACCTTC.

The gene calls are TRBV27 and TRBJ2-1, with D unresolved. Trimming cost V 4 bases and J 7 bases, with 14 bases left between them. Germline CDR1 is MNHEY and CDR2 is SMNVEV (reference sequence). The length of the CDR3 is 14 residues. The CDR3 loop reads CASSYRSRKNEQFF. The CDR3, as DNA: TGTGCCAGCAGTTATAGGTCTAGGAAGAATGAGCAGTTCTTC.

The rearrangement links TRBV11-3 to TRBJ2-3; 14 bases align to TRBD2. CDR1 is SGHNT, CDR2 YENEEA, per germline. Trimming removed 5 bases from V and 4 bases from J; junction bases left unmatched: 5. The CDR3 is 16 amino acids. The CDR3 spells CASSQGLAGVADTQYF. The CDR3 nucleotides read TGTGCCAGCAGCCAGGGACTAGCGGGAGTGGCAGATACGCAGTATTTT.

V and J are TRBV7-9 and TRBJ2-5; 8 bases agree with TRBD1. Germline assignment: CDR1 SEHNR and CDR2 FQNEAQ (reference sequence). The CDR3 totals 14 residues. With V trimmed by 2 bases and J by 5 bases, 4 bases remained unmatched. CDR3 in amino acids: CASSLRTGQETQYF. DNA of the CDR3: TGTGCCAGCAGCTTAAGGACAGGGCAGGAGACCCAGTACTTC.

This clone was detected only a few times. J is TRBJ2-3 and V is TRBV11-2; 9 bases line up with TRBD2. The CDR3 length is 16 residues. V gave up 4 bases and J gave up 1 base; unmatched junction bases: 6. CDR1 and CDR2 (germline): SGHAT, FQNNGV. Here the CDR3 DNA reads TGTGCCAGCAGCTCCCAACGACTAGCGGGCACAGATACGCAGTATTTT. Amino acid sequence: CASSSQRLAGTDTQYF. Using reference TRBV11-2 and TRBJ2-3 for the parts outside the CDR3, the full variable domain is EAGVAQSPRYKIIEKRQSVAFWCNPISGHATLYWYQQILGQGPKLLIQFQNNGVVDDSQLPKDRFSAERLKGVDSTLKIQPAKLEDSAVYLCASSSQRLAGTDTQYFGPGTRLTVL.

This chain connects TRBV19 to TRBJ1-2; D gene uncertain. With 3 bases removed from V and 1 base from J, the gap between germline ends came to 15 bases. Germline CDR1 and CDR2: LNHDA and SQIVND (reference sequence). This CDR3 comprises 16 residues. The CDR3 sequence is CASSIAAVSYNYGYTF. Here the CDR3 DNA reads TGTGCCAGTAGTATTGCAGCAGTTTCATATAACTATGGCTACACCTTC.

The chain combines TRBV14 with TRBJ2-5; D possibly corresponds to TRBD1 (5 bases). Germline V gene data show CDR1 as SGHDN and CDR2 as FVKESK. This CDR3 spans 15 amino acids. The V end was cut by 0 bases, the J end by 4 bases, with 12 bases between. The CDR3 DNA sequence: TGTGCCAGCAGCCAAGAAACCAGGGTTGTAGAGACCCAGTACTTC. Its translation is CASSQETRVVETQYF.

The chain couples TRBV15 to TRBJ1-6; the match to TRBD1 covers 8 bases. The CDR3 length is 16 residues. Germline V gene lookup returns CDR1 LNHNV and CDR2 YYDKDF (reference sequence). V was clipped by 1 base and J by 9 bases; unmatched bases: 8. CDR3 sequence reads: CATSRGVQGAGSPLHF. CDR3 sequence (DNA): TGTGCCACCAGCAGAGGAGTCCAGGGGGCGGGTTCACCCCTCCACTTT.

This clone has a handful of counts. The genes are TRBV28 and TRBJ1-5, with 7 positions matching TRBD1. The CDR3 loop spans 14 amino acids. V was pared by 5 bases and J by 7 bases, with 8 bases of the junction left unmatched. Germline V gene data show CDR1 as MDHEN and CDR2 as SYDVKM. The CDR3 DNA follows: TGTGCCAGCAGTCCGCCGGGACAGTGGCAGCCCCAGCATTTT. Translation: CASSPPGQWQPQHF.

The V and J genes are TRBV11-2 and TRBJ2-1, with 10 bases fitting TRBD2. The CDR3 runs to 17 residues. With V trimmed by 0 bases and J by 4 bases, 6 bases remained unmatched. Germline values: CDR1 SGHAT, CDR2 FQNNGV. CDR3 DNA: TGTGCCAGCAGCTTAGACCTGGGAGCGGGAGGGTACAATGAGCAGTTCTTC. Translation: CASSLDLGAGGYNEQFF.

The chain recombines TRBV19 with TRBJ1-1, with D uncertain. CDR3 size: 13 residues. Germline V gives CDR1 LNHDA, CDR2 SQIVND (reference sequence). V lost 4 bases to trimming and J lost 0 bases, with 6 bases between them. CDR3 sequence reads: CASSNRLNTEAFF. As DNA, the CDR3 is TGTGCCAGTAGTAATAGGCTGAACACTGAAGCTTTCTTT.

About this clone: An end of the junction does not agree with germline; a read error may underlie this. This chain's CDR3 is CASRLAGGTNEQYF. In DNA form, the CDR3 reads TGTGCCAGCAGATTAGCGGGGGGGACAAACGAGCAGTACTTC. The chain uses TRBV7-2 and TRBJ2-7, with TRBD2 identical over 11 bases. Germline V gene data show CDR1 as SGHTA and CDR2 as FQGNSA. The CDR3 runs 14 residues.

V and J are TRBV6-1 and TRBJ2-1; 7 bases match TRBD2. J lost 8 bases, V lost 7 bases, and 11 bases had no gene match. Germline assignment: CDR1 MNHNS and CDR2 SASEGT. This CDR3 has 14 amino acids. CDR3 region: CASMRGGPLDEQFF. The CDR3 DNA follows: TGTGCCAGCATGCGCGGGGGTCCCCTTGATGAGCAGTTCTTC.